The 25 T cell receptor beta chains reported below all come from one sample, sequenced in a study of T cells in Graves' hyperthyroidism and ophthalmopathy. RNA transcripts served as the template for amplifying TCR beta CDR3 regions. HTBI primers were used for first-round RT-PCR of the TCR CDR3. TCRdb processed the multiplex PCR reads anew with MiXCR; each CDR3 protein has one entry. The repertoire includes about 560,000 distinct CDR3 sequences, approximately 15% of them detected once, and under 20% sits in the top ten. The sequenced sample consisted of blood. The receptors originated from a young woman with Graves' hyperthyroidism.

This chain uses TRBV28 with TRBJ1-2; D is possibly TRBD1 (6 bases). This CDR3 contains 16 residues. Trimming removed 5 bases from V and 4 bases from J, with 20 bases in between. Germline assignment: CDR1 MDHEN and CDR2 SYDVKM. CDR3 loop: CASSPPGQTPLYGYTF. The CDR3 bases are TGTGCCAGCAGTCCACCGGGACAAACCCCACTCTATGGCTACACCTTC.

This clonotype was found many times. The chain is built from TRBV6-5 and TRBJ2-7, with D unclear. Trimming stripped 0 bases from V and 5 bases from J, with 17 bases between. Germline lookup yields CDR1 MNHEY and CDR2 SVGAGI. The CDR3 is made up of 16 amino acids. CDR3 in DNA: TGTGCCAGCAGTTACTCGATGAGGCTCCCTGCCCACGAGCAGTACTTC. Its translation: CASSYSMRLPAHEQYF.

The chain employs TRBV24-1 and TRBJ2-1; D may be TRBD2 (6 bases). Germline V lookup: CDR1 KGHDR, CDR2 SFDVKD. The CDR3 is 15 residues long. V dropped 7 bases and J dropped 0 bases, with 12 bases sitting between them. The CDR3 protein is CATSGTSRSYNEQFF. As DNA, the CDR3 is TGTGCCACCAGCGGGACTTCGCGCTCCTACAATGAGCAGTTCTTC.

V usage is TRBV11-2 and J usage is TRBJ1-1; weak D call: TRBD1 (5 bases). V gave up 6 bases and J gave up 7 bases, with 21 bases separating them. The CDR3 spans 15 residues. Germline loops: CDR1 SGHAT, CDR2 FQNNGV. CDR3 coding DNA: TGTGCCAGCAGTCCATCTGTCGGCAGGGAGGTTGAAGCTTTCTTT. It yields the protein CASSPSVGREVEAFF.

The chain combines TRBV12-3 or TRBV12-4 with TRBJ2-5, with D tentatively TRBD1 (6 bases). This CDR3 is 14 amino acids long. The V end lost 5 bases, the J end lost 1 base, and 11 bases lay between the germline ends. CDR3 amino acids: CASSGRDTQETQYF. The CDR3 region has the DNA TGTGCCAGCAGTGGCCGGGACACCCAAGAGACCCAGTACTTC.

The rearrangement links TRBV2 to TRBJ1-6; the D gene is possibly TRBD1 (5 bases). This CDR3 is built from 16 residues. Trimming took off 3 bases at V and 7 bases at J, with 16 bases between the two ends. CDR1 and CDR2 (germline): SNHLY, FYNNEI. The CDR3: CASSDGVGARNSPLHF. The CDR3, as DNA: TGTGCCAGCAGTGACGGGGTAGGGGCGAGGAATTCACCCCTCCACTTT.

This clonotype has only a few counts. V usage is TRBV6-1 and J usage is TRBJ1-5, with 9 bases identical to TRBD1. CDR1 and CDR2 (germline): MNHNS, SASEGT. The CDR3 is 18 residues long. The junction had 13 bases not matched to a gene; V was cut back by 7 bases and J by 0 bases. The CDR3 DNA reads TGTGCCAGCACTACAAACGACAGGGGGATTCGTAGCAATCAGCCCCAGCATTTT. Protein: CASTTNDRGIRSNQPQHF.

J is TRBJ2-2 and V is TRBV19; the match to TRBD2 covers 9 bases. Germline V gives CDR1 LNHDA, CDR2 SQIVND (reference sequence). After removal of 6 bases from V and 4 bases from J, the junction contained 21 bases not matched to a gene. This CDR3 comprises 20 residues. The DNA of the CDR3 is TGTGCCAGTAGAAAGAATGTATGGGTTGATAGCGGGGGCGCCACCGGGGAGCTGTTTTTT. Translated: CASRKNVWVDSGGATGELFF. The variable domain in full, with the rest retrieved from reference TRBV19 and TRBJ2-2, is DGGITQSPKYLFRKEGQNVTLSCEQNLNHDAMYWYRQDPGQGLRLIYYSQIVNDFQKGDIAEGYSVSREKKESFPLTVTSAQKNPTAFYLCASRKNVWVDSGGATGELFFGEGSRLTVL.

CDR3 sequence: CSGAGTGAEQYF. The DNA for the CDR3 is TGCAGCGGTGCCGGGACAGGAGCCGAGCAGTACTTC. V and J are TRBV29-1 and TRBJ2-7; 8 bases agree with TRBD1. CDR3 length equals 12 residues. Unmatched junction bases numbered 8, after V lost 7 bases and J lost 6 bases. From germline, CDR1 is SQVTM and CDR2 ANQGSEA.

This clonotype was counted between two and nine times. The chain uses TRBV7-9 and TRBJ1-4; TRBD1 agrees at 7 bases. CDR1 is SEHNR and CDR2 is FQNEAQ in the germline V gene (reference sequence). This CDR3 comprises 15 residues. The ends lost 4 bases at V and 4 bases at J; junction bases unmatched: 6. CDR3 DNA sequence: TGTGCCAGCAGCTCTGGACAGGCGAATAATGAAAAACTGTTTTTT. This encodes CASSSGQANNEKLFF.

This clonotype was observed a handful of times. The rearrangement uses TRBV6-1 and TRBJ2-5, with no clear D. Germline V gives CDR1 MNHNS, CDR2 SASEGT. CDR3 length: 15 amino acids. Trimming shortened V by 4 bases and J by 2 bases, and 14 bases separated the two germline ends. This CDR3 is CASSGSFGEQETQYF. DNA for the CDR3: TGTGCCAGCAGTGGTTCATTTGGAGAGCAAGAGACCCAGTACTTC.

The rearrangement joins TRBV9 to TRBJ2-3; 8 positions agree with TRBD2. After removal of 3 bases from V and 3 bases from J, the junction contained 6 bases not matched to a gene. The germline gives CDR1 SGDLS, CDR2 YYNGEE. The CDR3 length is 15 residues. CDR3 protein: CASSGRSGGTDTQYF. The CDR3 nucleotides are TGTGCCAGCAGCGGACGAAGCGGGGGAACAGATACGCAGTATTTT.

This clonotype was observed a single time. Compared with germline, one end of the junction differs, possibly owing to a read error. The genes are TRBV19 and TRBJ2-2, with 7 bases fitting TRBD1. The CDR3 has 16 residues. Germline lookup yields CDR1 LNHDA and CDR2 SQIVND (reference sequence). The CDR3, as DNA: TGTGCCAGTAGTAACCGGGACAGCGCGAACATCGGGGAGCTGTTTTTT. It codes for CASSNRDSANIGELFF. Based on the CDR3 plus reference TRBV19 and TRBJ2-2, the full variable domain is DGGITQSPKYLFRKEGQNVTLSCEQNLNHDAMYWYRQDPGQGLRLIYYSQIVNDFQKGDIAEGYSVSREKKESFPLTVTSAQKNPTAFYLCASSNRDSANIGELFFGEGSRLTVL.

This clonotype has more than one count but fewer than ten. V is TRBV3-1 and J is TRBJ1-2, with no clear D. The CDR3 covers 19 residues. Trimming stripped 0 bases from V and 0 bases from J, with 20 bases between. Looked up from germline, CDR1 is LGHDT and CDR2 is YNNKEL (reference sequence). The CDR3 DNA sequence: TGTGCCAGCAGCCAAGATACCCTGCCGATTCCACTTACTAACTATGGCTACACCTTC. This sequence encodes CASSQDTLPIPLTNYGYTF.

The chain uses TRBV29-1 and TRBJ2-5, with D unresolved. Between the trimmed V and J ends, which lost 4 bases and 7 bases, there was a span of 13 bases. The CDR3 has 12 amino acids. CDR1 and CDR2 from the germline V gene are SQVTM and ANQGSEA. CDR3 sequence: CSVALGVWTQYF. The CDR3 DNA reads as TGCAGCGTTGCACTCGGCGTTTGGACCCAGTACTTC.

This clonotype was seen ten or more times. The chain couples TRBV7-8 to TRBJ1-5; D is unresolved. Trimming pared 4 bases from V and 0 bases from J, leaving 13 bases between. The CDR3 consists of 16 residues. CDR1 is SGHVS and CDR2 is FQNEAQ in the germline V gene. The CDR3 DNA reads as TGTGCCAGCAGCTCCTTTGTGCGGAATAGCAATCAGCCCCAGCATTTT. Its protein product is CASSSFVRNSNQPQHF.

This clonotype was picked up many times. The genes are TRBV27 and TRBJ2-7; 8 bases align to TRBD1. Trimming at V came to 0 bases and at J to 7 bases, leaving 8 bases not matched to a gene. Germline loops: CDR1 MNHEY, CDR2 SMNVEV (reference sequence). The CDR3 is 15 amino acids. Here the CDR3 DNA reads TGTGCCAGCAGTTTATCGAGACAGGGGTCGCGGGAGCAGTACTTC. Its protein is CASSLSRQGSREQYF.

Many counts were recorded for this clonotype. The V call is TRBV30, the J call TRBJ2-1; TRBD2 matches 8 bases. CDR3 length: 14 amino acids. CDR1 GTSNPN and CDR2 SVGIG come from the germline V gene (reference sequence). J gave up 3 bases and V 0 bases, and 1 base lay outside the gene matches. In DNA, the CDR3 is TGTGCCTGGAGTGTACTAGCGGTCTACAATGAGCAGTTCTTC. This gives the protein CAWSVLAVYNEQFF. Complete variable domain (other parts from reference TRBV30 and TRBJ2-1): SQTIHQWPATLVQPVGSPLSLECTVEGTSNPNLYWYRQAAGRGLQLLFYSVGIGQISSEVPQNLSASRPQDRQFILSSKKLLLSDSGFYLCAWSVLAVYNEQFFGPGTRLTVL.

This clonotype was recorded a few times. The chain carries TRBV12-5 and TRBJ1-1; maybe TRBD1 (5 bases). This CDR3 contains 13 residues. The ends were cut back, 1 base at V and 11 bases at J, with 14 bases in the middle. Germline V CDR1 and CDR2: LGHNT, FRNRAP. DNA for the CDR3: TGTGCTAGTGGTTTGGCCCGGCGCGGGGCGGCTTTCTTT. It yields the protein CASGLARRGAAFF.

This clonotype was counted ten times or more. V usage is TRBV11-2 and J usage is TRBJ2-3; no definite D call. CDR3 length: 17 residues. Germline CDR1 and CDR2: SGHAT and FQNNGV. Between the trimmed V and J ends, which lost 1 base and 1 base, there was a span of 15 bases. CDR3 bases: TGTGCCAGCAGCTTAGTATCCGTGATGAGTGGCACAGATACGCAGTATTTT. It is translated as CASSLVSVMSGTDTQYF.

About this clonotype itself: A junction boundary mismatches the germline segment, possibly from a read error. The gene calls are TRBV20-1 and TRBJ2-2, with D perhaps matching TRBD1 (6 bases). The CDR3 runs to 14 residues. Per germline, CDR1 DFQATT and CDR2 SNEGSKA (reference sequence). In DNA, the CDR3 is TGCAGTGCTAGGGACAGAACGAACACCGGGGAGCTGTTTTTC. Protein product: CSARDRTNTGELFF.

This clonotype was detected many times. The chain couples TRBV2 to TRBJ1-5, with unresolved D. V lost 3 bases, J lost 5 bases, and 11 bases lay in between. The CDR3 consists of 14 residues. Germline loops: CDR1 SNHLY, CDR2 FYNNEI. CDR3 region: CASSDSEGYQPQHF. CDR3 coding DNA: TGTGCCAGCAGTGATTCGGAGGGTTATCAGCCCCAGCATTTT. Variable domain in full (rest from reference TRBV2 and TRBJ1-5): EPEVTQTPSHQVTQMGQEVILRCVPISNHLYFYWYRQILGQKVEFLVSFYNNEISEKSEIFDDQFSVERPDGSNFTLKIRSTKLEDSAMYFCASSDSEGYQPQHFGDGTRLSIL.

This rearrangement joins TRBV12-3 or TRBV12-4 to TRBJ1-6; no reliable D call. The CDR3 has 14 residues. The ends were cut back, 5 bases at V and 4 bases at J, with 9 bases in the middle. The CDR3, as DNA: TGTGCCAGCAGTCCGGACCGATATAATTCACCCCTCCACTTT. Protein: CASSPDRYNSPLHF.

As for this clonotype: A much larger clone is a single base away; this may be a read error. V gene TRBV3-1 combines with J gene TRBJ1-2; D is unresolved. Trimming took 2 bases from V and 8 from J, leaving 12 bases between them. Germline CDR1 reads LGHDT; CDR2 reads YNNKEL (reference sequence). The CDR3 totals 13 residues. The CDR3: CASSQYGERGYTF. Written as DNA, the CDR3 is TGTGCCAGCAGCCAATACGGGGAGCGCGGCTACACCTTC.

This clonotype has at least ten counts. The chain has TRBV24-1 and TRBJ2-1; maybe TRBD1 (5 bases). The CDR3 consists of 17 residues. The germline V gene encodes CDR1 KGHDR and CDR2 SFDVKD. Trimming removed 4 bases at V and 6 bases at J, with 21 bases between. As DNA, the CDR3 is TGTGCCACCAGTGACCCCGGCAGGGTCGATCGTTCCAATGAGCAGTTCTTC. Amino acid sequence: CATSDPGRVDRSNEQFF.